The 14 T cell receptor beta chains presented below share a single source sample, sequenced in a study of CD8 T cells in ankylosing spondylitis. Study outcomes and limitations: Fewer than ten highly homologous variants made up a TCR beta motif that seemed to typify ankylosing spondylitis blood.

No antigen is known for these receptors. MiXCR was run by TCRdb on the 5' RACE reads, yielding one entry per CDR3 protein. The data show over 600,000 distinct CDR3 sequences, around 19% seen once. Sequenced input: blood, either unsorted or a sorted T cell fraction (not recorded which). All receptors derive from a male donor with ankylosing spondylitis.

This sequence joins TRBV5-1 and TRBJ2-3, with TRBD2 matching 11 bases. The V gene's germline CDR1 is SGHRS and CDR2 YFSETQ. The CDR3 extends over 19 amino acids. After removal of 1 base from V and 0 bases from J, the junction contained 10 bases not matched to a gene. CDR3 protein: CASSLFLLAGGLSTDTQYF. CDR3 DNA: TGCGCCAGCAGCTTGTTTCTCCTAGCGGGAGGACTTAGCACAGATACGCAGTATTTT. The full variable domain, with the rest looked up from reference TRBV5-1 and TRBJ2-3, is KAGVTQTPRYLIKTRGQQVTLSCSPISGHRSVSWYQQTPGQGLQFLFEYFSETQRNKGNFPGRFSGRQFSNSRSEMNVSTLELGDSALYLCASSLFLLAGGLSTDTQYFGPGTRLTVL.

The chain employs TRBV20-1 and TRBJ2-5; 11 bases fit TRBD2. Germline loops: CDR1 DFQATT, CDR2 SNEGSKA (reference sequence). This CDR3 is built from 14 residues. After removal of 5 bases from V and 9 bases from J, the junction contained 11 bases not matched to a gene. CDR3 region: CSALSLAGGGAQYF. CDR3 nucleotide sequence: TGCAGTGCTTTGTCGCTAGCGGGGGGAGGGGCCCAGTACTTC.

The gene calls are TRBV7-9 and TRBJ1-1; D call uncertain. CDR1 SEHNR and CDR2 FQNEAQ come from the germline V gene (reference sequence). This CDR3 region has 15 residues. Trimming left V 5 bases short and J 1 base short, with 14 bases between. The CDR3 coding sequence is TGTGCCAGCAGCAAAGGGTTGGGTCAGAACACTGAAGCTTTCTTT. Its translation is CASSKGLGQNTEAFF.

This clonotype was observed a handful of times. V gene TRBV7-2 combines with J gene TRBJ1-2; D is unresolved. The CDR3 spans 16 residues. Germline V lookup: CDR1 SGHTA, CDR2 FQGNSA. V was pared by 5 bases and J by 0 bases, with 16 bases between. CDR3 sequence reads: CASSPDNTPSNYGYTF. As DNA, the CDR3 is TGTGCCAGCAGCCCTGACAACACCCCCTCTAACTATGGCTACACCTTC.

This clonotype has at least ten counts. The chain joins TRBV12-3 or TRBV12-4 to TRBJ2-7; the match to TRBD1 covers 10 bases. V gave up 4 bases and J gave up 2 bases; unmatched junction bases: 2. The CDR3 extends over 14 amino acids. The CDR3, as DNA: TGTGCCAGCAGTTGGGACAGGGGCGCCTACGAGCAGTACTTC. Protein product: CASSWDRGAYEQYF.

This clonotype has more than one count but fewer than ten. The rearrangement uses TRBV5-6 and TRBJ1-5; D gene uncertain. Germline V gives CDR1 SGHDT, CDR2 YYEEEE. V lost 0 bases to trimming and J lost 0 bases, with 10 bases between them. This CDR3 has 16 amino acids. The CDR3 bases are TGTGCCAGCAGCTTGGGTCCCCCATATAGCAATCAGCCCCAGCATTTT. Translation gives CASSLGPPYSNQPQHF.

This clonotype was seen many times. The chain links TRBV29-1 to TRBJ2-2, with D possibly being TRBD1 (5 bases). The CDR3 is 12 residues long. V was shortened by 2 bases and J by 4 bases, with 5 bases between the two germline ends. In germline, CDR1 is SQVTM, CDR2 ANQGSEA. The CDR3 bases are TGCAGCGTTGAAAGGGGCACCGGGGAGCTGTTTTTT. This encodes CSVERGTGELFF.

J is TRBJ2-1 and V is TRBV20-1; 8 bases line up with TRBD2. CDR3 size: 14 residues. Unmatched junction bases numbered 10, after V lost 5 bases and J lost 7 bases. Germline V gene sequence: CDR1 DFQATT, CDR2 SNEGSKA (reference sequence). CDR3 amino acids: CSAPPGGGRNEQFF. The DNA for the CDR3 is TGCAGTGCTCCCCCCGGGGGGGGGAGGAATGAGCAGTTCTTC.

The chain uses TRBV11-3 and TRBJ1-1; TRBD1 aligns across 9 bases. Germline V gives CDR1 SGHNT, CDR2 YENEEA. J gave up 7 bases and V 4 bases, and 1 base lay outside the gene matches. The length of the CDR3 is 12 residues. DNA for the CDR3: TGTGCCAGCAGCTGGGACAGGGTTGAAGCTTTCTTT. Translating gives CASSWDRVEAFF.

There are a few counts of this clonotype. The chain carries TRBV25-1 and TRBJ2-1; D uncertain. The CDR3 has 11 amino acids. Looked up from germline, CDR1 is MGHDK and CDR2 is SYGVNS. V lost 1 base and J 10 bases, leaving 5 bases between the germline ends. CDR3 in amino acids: CASSELGEQFF. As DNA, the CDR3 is TGTGCCAGCAGTGAATTGGGGGAGCAGTTCTTC. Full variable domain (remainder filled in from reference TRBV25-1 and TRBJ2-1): EADIYQTPRYLVIGTGKKITLECSQTMGHDKMYWYQQDPGMELHLIHYSYGVNSTEKGDLSSESTVSRIRTEHFPLTLESARPSHTSQYLCASSELGEQFFGPGTRLTVL.

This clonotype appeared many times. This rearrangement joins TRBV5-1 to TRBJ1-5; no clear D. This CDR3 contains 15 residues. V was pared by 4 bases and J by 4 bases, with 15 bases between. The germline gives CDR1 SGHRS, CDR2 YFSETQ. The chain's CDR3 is CASSESGVGNQPQHF. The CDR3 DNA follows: TGCGCCAGCAGCGAATCCGGAGTGGGTAATCAGCCCCAGCATTTT.

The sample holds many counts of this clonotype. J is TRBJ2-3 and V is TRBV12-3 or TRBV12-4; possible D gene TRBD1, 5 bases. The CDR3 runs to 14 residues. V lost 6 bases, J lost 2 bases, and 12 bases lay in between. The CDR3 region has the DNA TGTGCCAGCAGCCAGGGTCAATTCACAGATACGCAGTATTTT. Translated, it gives CASSQGQFTDTQYF.

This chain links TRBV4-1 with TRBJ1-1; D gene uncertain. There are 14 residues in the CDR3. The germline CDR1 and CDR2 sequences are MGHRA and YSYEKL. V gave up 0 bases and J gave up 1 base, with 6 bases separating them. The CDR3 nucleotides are TGCGCCAGCAGCCAAGATGCCGGGAACACTGAAGCTTTCTTT. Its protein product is CASSQDAGNTEAFF.

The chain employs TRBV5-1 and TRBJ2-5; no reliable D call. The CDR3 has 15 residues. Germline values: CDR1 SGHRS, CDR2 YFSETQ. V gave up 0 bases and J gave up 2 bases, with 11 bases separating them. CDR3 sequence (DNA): TGCGCCAGCAGCTTGGCCGTAGGGATTCAAGAGACCCAGTACTTC. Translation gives CASSLAVGIQETQYF.